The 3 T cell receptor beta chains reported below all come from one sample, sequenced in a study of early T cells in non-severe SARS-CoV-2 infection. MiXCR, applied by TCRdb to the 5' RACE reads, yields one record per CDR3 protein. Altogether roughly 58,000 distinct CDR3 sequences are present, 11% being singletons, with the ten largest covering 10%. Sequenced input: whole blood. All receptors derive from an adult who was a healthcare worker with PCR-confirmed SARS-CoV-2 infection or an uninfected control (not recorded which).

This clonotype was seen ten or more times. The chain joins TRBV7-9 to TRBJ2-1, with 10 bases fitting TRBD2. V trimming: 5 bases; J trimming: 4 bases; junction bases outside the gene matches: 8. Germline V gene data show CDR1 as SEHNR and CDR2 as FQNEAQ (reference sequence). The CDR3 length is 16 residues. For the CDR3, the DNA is TGTGCCAGCAGCAGACTTAGGACTAGCGGATACAATGAGCAGTTCTTC. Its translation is CASSRLRTSGYNEQFF.

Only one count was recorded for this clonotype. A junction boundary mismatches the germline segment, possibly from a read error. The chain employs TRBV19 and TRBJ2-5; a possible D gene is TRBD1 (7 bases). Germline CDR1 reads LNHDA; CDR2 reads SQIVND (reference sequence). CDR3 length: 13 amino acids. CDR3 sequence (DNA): TGTGCCAGTCGCAGGGGGGCCGAGGAGACCAAGTACTTC. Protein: CASRRGAEETKYF.

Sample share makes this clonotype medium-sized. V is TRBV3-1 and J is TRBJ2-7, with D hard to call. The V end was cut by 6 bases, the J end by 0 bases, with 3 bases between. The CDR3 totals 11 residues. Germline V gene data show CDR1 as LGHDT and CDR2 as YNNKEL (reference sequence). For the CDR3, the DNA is TGTGCCAGCAGTCGCTCCTACGAGCAGTACTTC. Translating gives CASSRSYEQYF.